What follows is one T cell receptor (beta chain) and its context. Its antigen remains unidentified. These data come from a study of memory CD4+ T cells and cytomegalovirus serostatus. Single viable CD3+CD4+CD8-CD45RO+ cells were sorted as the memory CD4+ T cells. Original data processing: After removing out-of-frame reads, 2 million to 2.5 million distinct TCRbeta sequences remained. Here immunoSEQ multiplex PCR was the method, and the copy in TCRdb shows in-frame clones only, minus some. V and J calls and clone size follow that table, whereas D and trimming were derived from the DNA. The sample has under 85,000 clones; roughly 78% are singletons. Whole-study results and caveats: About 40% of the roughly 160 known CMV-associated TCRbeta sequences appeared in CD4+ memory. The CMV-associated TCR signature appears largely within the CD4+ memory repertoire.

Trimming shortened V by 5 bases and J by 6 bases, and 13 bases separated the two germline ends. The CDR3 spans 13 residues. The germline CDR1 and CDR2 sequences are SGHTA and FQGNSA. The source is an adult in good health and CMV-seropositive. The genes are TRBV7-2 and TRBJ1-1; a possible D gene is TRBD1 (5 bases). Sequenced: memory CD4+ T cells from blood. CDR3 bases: TGTGCCAGCAGCGATAGGGGTAAGGCTGAAGCTTTCTTT. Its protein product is CASSDRGKAEAFF.